The clone carrying this T cell receptor (beta chain) was observed once. A read error is possible here, since a much larger clone lies one base away. The data are from a study of T cells in Graves' hyperthyroidism and ophthalmopathy. Study-level information: Peripheral blood was taken when the disease was first diagnosed, before any treatment began.

CDR1 is KGHSH, CDR2 LQKENI, per germline. The CDR3 has 13 residues. TCR beta CDR3 regions were amplified from RNA. Using the HTBI primer set, a first-round RT-PCR was run on the TCR CDR3. TCRdb redid the calling of the multiplex PCR reads with MiXCR, one entry per CDR3 protein. The sample records fewer than 550,000 distinct CDR3 sequences, approximately 15% being singletons. Uncontrolled infection, other autoimmune disease, pregnancy and lactation each barred patients from inclusion. Diagnoses rested on clinical symptoms, serum thyroxine and TRAb, thyroid ultrasound and orbital computed tomography. V usage is TRBV18 and J usage is TRBJ2-2, with unresolved D. The clonotype originates from a woman aged 18-29 years with Graves' hyperthyroidism. The sequencing input was blood. The CDR3 loop is CASPPRDTGELFF. The CDR3, as DNA: TGTGCCAGCCCACCAAGGGACACCGGGGAGCTGTTTTTT.